What follows is one T cell receptor (beta chain) and its context. This specimen belongs to a study of cytomegalovirus exposure and HLA in healthy donors. CDR3 length equals 15 residues. The V gene's germline CDR1 is MGHRA and CDR2 YSYEKL. V lost 4 bases, J lost 6 bases, and 16 bases lay in between. The PCR used 60 Vbeta and 13 Jbeta primers. Data came from immunoSEQ multiplex PCR; TCRdb stores just in-frame clones and leaves some out. Of just over 150,000 clones listed, 65% to 85% were seen once; the top ten hold 6.3%. The sequence was collected from a male donor in good health and CMV-seropositive. This chain connects TRBV4-1 to TRBJ2-1; TRBD2 might be the D (5 bases). Sequencing was carried out using PBMCs. CDR3 nucleotide sequence: TGCGCCAGCAGCCTGACGAGGACTCCACCCAATGAGCAGTTCTTC. This gives the protein CASSLTRTPPNEQFF.